The 27 T cell receptor beta chains below all came from one sample that was sequenced in a study of PD-L1 blockade in urothelial cancer (dated by TCRdb to about 2017). Library method: the immunoSEQ multiplex PCR assay. TCRdb's version of the immuneACCESS table is confined to in-frame rearrangements and falls short of the full clone set. An unresolved V gene accounts for under half of the shortfall where checked; the remainder is of unknown origin. This sample is represented by about 82,000 clones; 87% of them were singletons. Roughly 5.2% of the sample goes to the ten largest clones. The sample in question was PBMCs, obtained around atezolizumab (anti-PD-L1) treatment. Receptors originate from a woman aged 70-85 years with urothelial cancer.

The chain is built from TRBV5-6 and TRBJ1-3, with D uncertain. V was trimmed by 4 bases and J by 0 bases, leaving 8 bases between them. From germline, CDR1 is SGHDT and CDR2 YYEEEE. This CDR3 is 14 amino acids long. The CDR3 reads CASSTGYSGNTIYF. The CDR3 DNA reads as TGTGCCAGCAGCACGGGTTACTCTGGAAACACCATATATTTT.

The chain uses TRBV5-6 and TRBJ2-5, with 10 bases lining up with TRBD1. CDR1 is SGHDT, CDR2 YYEEEE, per germline. The CDR3 contains 15 residues. Trimming removed 2 bases from V and 4 bases from J; junction bases left unmatched: 5. The CDR3 DNA reads as TGTGCCAGCAGCTTAGGGACAGGGGCTTCAGAGACCCAGTACTTC. Its protein product is CASSLGTGASETQYF.

The chain links TRBV19 to TRBJ2-4; 7 nucleotides match TRBD1. Trimming at V came to 4 bases and at J to 0 bases, leaving 9 bases not matched to a gene. This CDR3 has 17 residues. Per the germline V gene, CDR1 is LNHDA and CDR2 is SQIVND (reference sequence). CDR3 protein: CASSNRWTGLAKNIQYF. The CDR3 DNA follows: TGTGCCAGTAGTAATCGATGGACAGGCCTAGCCAAAAACATTCAGTACTTC. Full variable domain (rest looked up from reference TRBV19 and TRBJ2-4): DGGITQSPKYLFRKEGQNVTLSCEQNLNHDAMYWYRQDPGQGLRLIYYSQIVNDFQKGDIAEGYSVSREKKESFPLTVTSAQKNPTAFYLCASSNRWTGLAKNIQYFGAGTRLSVL.

The count of this clone is one. This rearrangement joins TRBV9 to TRBJ2-7; TRBD1 matches at 8 bases. This CDR3 comprises 15 residues. Germline values: CDR1 SGDLS, CDR2 YYNGEE. Germline trimming cut 4 bases from V and 3 bases from J; bases unmatched to any gene: 9. CDR3 sequence reads: CASSTRTGSFYEQYF. As DNA, the CDR3 is TGTGCCAGCAGCACCCGGACAGGGTCATTCTACGAGCAGTACTTC.

In this sample, this clone turned up once. The J gene is TRBJ2-3, the V gene TRBV10-3; 13 positions match TRBD2. This CDR3 has 14 residues. Trimming at V came to 10 bases and at J to 5 bases, leaving 6 bases not matched to a gene. Germline CDR1 reads ENHRY; CDR2 reads SYGVKD. CDR3 residues: CASGLAGAGDTQYF. The DNA for the CDR3 is TGTGCCAGCGGACTAGCGGGGGCCGGAGATACGCAGTATTTT.

This chain connects TRBV7-9 to TRBJ2-1; 14 nucleotides align to TRBD2. The CDR3 is 15 residues long. The J segment lost 8 bases and the V segment lost 3 bases, leaving 3 bases of the junction unmatched. Germline-derived CDR1 and CDR2 are SEHNR and FQNEAQ (reference sequence). CDR3 sequence: CASSFGTSGSDEQFF. The CDR3, as DNA: TGTGCCAGCAGCTTCGGGACTAGCGGGAGCGATGAGCAGTTCTTC. The full variable domain, rest sourced from reference TRBV7-9 and TRBJ2-1, is DTGVSQNPRHKITKRGQNVTFRCDPISEHNRLYWYRQTLGQGPEFLTYFQNEAQLEKSRLLSDRFSAERPKGSFSTLEIQRTEQGDSAMYLCASSFGTSGSDEQFFGPGTRLTVL.

The rearrangement joins TRBV30 to TRBJ1-3; TRBD1 is a possible D gene (6 bases). Between the trimmed V and J ends, which lost 6 bases and 0 bases, there was a span of 12 bases. Germline V gene lookup returns CDR1 GTSNPN and CDR2 SVGIG (reference sequence). This CDR3 is 14 amino acids long. The CDR3 here is CACRQESSGNTIYF. In nucleotides, the CDR3 is TGTGCCTGTAGACAGGAAAGCTCTGGAAACACCATATATTTT.

The V call is TRBV18, the J call TRBJ2-7, with D possibly TRBD1 on 5 matching bases. Trimming stripped 6 bases from V and 5 bases from J, with 8 bases between. Germline V gene data show CDR1 as KGHSH and CDR2 as LQKENI. This CDR3 spans 11 amino acids. DNA of the CDR3: TGTGCCAGCTCCAGGGTGCACGAGCAGTACTTC. Translated: CASSRVHEQYF.

The chain carries TRBV25-1 and TRBJ2-3, with no clear D. CDR1 and CDR2 from the germline V gene are MGHDK and SYGVNS. The CDR3 is 16 residues long. Trimming took off 2 bases at V and 0 bases at J, with 12 bases between the two ends. CDR3 residues: CASSEGPETSTDTQYF. As DNA, the CDR3 is TGTGCCAGCAGTGAAGGTCCAGAGACTAGCACAGATACGCAGTATTTT.

This chain links TRBV5-1 with TRBJ2-3; possibly TRBD1 for D (7 bases). Germline V lookup: CDR1 SGHRS, CDR2 YFSETQ. The CDR3 has 15 amino acids. V was clipped by 7 bases and J by 0 bases, with 15 bases between them. CDR3 in amino acids: CASGGSGQSTDTQYF. In DNA, the CDR3 is TGCGCCAGCGGGGGGTCGGGACAGAGCACAGATACGCAGTATTTT.

The rearrangement joins TRBV2 to TRBJ1-2; maybe TRBD1 (5 bases). V was pared by 2 bases and J by 3 bases, with 16 bases between. Germline CDR1 and CDR2: SNHLY and FYNNEI. This CDR3 comprises 16 residues. The CDR3 bases are TGTGCCAGCAGTGAATTTGAAGCGGGGGACTACTATGGCTACACCTTC. It encodes CASSEFEAGDYYGYTF.

The chain is built from TRBV7-2 and TRBJ2-1; TRBD2 aligns across 10 bases. Trimming took 1 base from V and 4 from J; bases not matched to a gene: 10. The CDR3 is 18 amino acids. Germline V gene sequence: CDR1 SGHTA, CDR2 FQGNSA. The CDR3 region has the DNA TGTGCCAGCAGCTTAGATAACCCAGCGGGGGGGCTGTACAATGAGCAGTTCTTC. Its translation is CASSLDNPAGGLYNEQFF.

J is TRBJ2-3 and V is TRBV28; 9 positions agree with TRBD1. V shed 4 bases and J 3 bases; nucleotides not matched to a gene: 2. CDR1 and CDR2 from the germline V gene are MDHEN and SYDVKM. This CDR3 is 14 amino acids long. The CDR3, as DNA: TGTGCCAGCAGTTCGACAGGGGGAACAGATACGCAGTATTTT. Protein sequence: CASSSTGGTDTQYF. The full variable domain, completed using reference TRBV28 and TRBJ2-3, is DVKVTQSSRYLVKRTGEKVFLECVQDMDHENMFWYRQDPGLGLRLIYFSYDVKMKEKGDIPEGYSVSREKKERFSLILESASTNQTSMYLCASSSTGGTDTQYFGPGTRLTVL.

The chain recombines TRBV10-3 with TRBJ2-7; TRBD1 agrees at 12 bases. The CDR3 is made up of 18 amino acids. Germline V gene data show CDR1 as ENHRY and CDR2 as SYGVKD. V trimming: 10 bases; J trimming: 0 bases; junction bases outside the gene matches: 16. The DNA for the CDR3 is TGTGCCACCCAGAACCGGGACAGGGGGCTCCTGAGCTCCTACGAGCAGTACTTC. Its protein product is CATQNRDRGLLSSYEQYF.

The V call is TRBV10-3, the J call TRBJ2-3, with TRBD2 matching over 10 bases. Looked up from germline, CDR1 is ENHRY and CDR2 is SYGVKD. V lost 6 bases and J lost 1; bases outside the gene matches: 4. The CDR3 spans 15 residues. Here the CDR3 reads CAIRRAGGGTDTQYF. The CDR3 DNA reads as TGTGCCATCAGGAGAGCGGGGGGGGGCACAGATACGCAGTATTTT.

The V call is TRBV27, the J call TRBJ2-5, with D possibly matching TRBD2 (6 bases). Trimming took 6 bases from V and 5 from J, leaving 19 bases between them. This CDR3 spans 15 amino acids. The germline gives CDR1 MNHEY, CDR2 SMNVEV (reference sequence). This CDR3 reads CASSLGSGDWETQYF. The DNA for the CDR3 is TGTGCCAGCAGCTTGGGGTCGGGGGATTGGGAGACCCAGTACTTC.

The CDR3: CASSPLVGGDYEQYF. The CDR3 DNA follows: TGTGCCAGCAGCCCCCTTGTCGGGGGTGACTACGAGCAGTACTTC. This sequence joins TRBV11-2 and TRBJ2-7; weak D call: TRBD2 (6 bases). Germline-derived CDR1 and CDR2 are SGHAT and FQNNGV. The germline V and J ends were trimmed by 5 bases and 3 bases, with 17 bases remaining between them. The CDR3 covers 15 residues. The whole variable domain, remainder taken from reference TRBV11-2 and TRBJ2-7, is EAGVAQSPRYKIIEKRQSVAFWCNPISGHATLYWYQQILGQGPKLLIQFQNNGVVDDSQLPKDRFSAERLKGVDSTLKIQPAKLEDSAVYLCASSPLVGGDYEQYFGPGTRLTVT.

The chain links TRBV5-4 to TRBJ2-1, with 10 bases lining up with TRBD2. CDR1 is SGHNT, CDR2 YYREEE, per germline (reference sequence). V shed 4 bases, J shed 5 bases, and the junction held 6 bases outside the gene matches. The CDR3 is 15 amino acids. CDR3 region: CASSVLAGLNNEQFF. The CDR3 nucleotides read TGTGCCAGCAGCGTACTAGCGGGACTCAACAATGAGCAGTTCTTC.

The J gene is TRBJ2-3, the V gene TRBV7-2; perhaps TRBD2 as D (5 bases). This CDR3 is built from 15 residues. CDR1 and CDR2 from the germline V gene are SGHTA and FQGNSA. V was clipped by 1 base and J by 1 base, with 9 bases between them. DNA for the CDR3: TGTGCCAGCAGCTTAGGAGGGTCCGGCACAGATACGCAGTATTTT. This codes for CASSLGGSGTDTQYF.

CDR3: CASSLRLAGPYEQYF. Here the CDR3 DNA reads TGTGCCAGCAGCTTACGGCTAGCGGGTCCCTACGAGCAGTACTTC. The J gene is TRBJ2-7, the V gene TRBV7-2; 8 bases align to TRBD2. The CDR3 consists of 15 residues. Per germline, CDR1 SGHTA and CDR2 FQGNSA. With 2 bases clipped from V and 2 bases from J, the junction kept 5 bases outside the gene matches.

The genes are TRBV5-4 and TRBJ1-1; tentative D call: TRBD1 (5 bases). There are 14 residues in the CDR3. V lost 6 bases and J lost 4, with 16 bases in between. Germline values: CDR1 SGHNT, CDR2 YYREEE (reference sequence). The CDR3 nucleotides read TGTGCCAGCACCGTGCAACAGGCTCTCACTGAAGCTTTCTTT. Translation gives CASTVQQALTEAFF.

Only a few counts were recorded for this clone. The chain carries TRBV4-2 and TRBJ2-1, with 9 bases lining up with TRBD1. The CDR3 has 15 residues. CDR1 and CDR2 from the germline V gene are LGHNA and YNFKEQ. Losses at the gene ends were 0 bases for V and 6 bases for J; bases not matched to a gene: 3. The CDR3 here is CASSQDLTGGNEQFF. The CDR3 DNA sequence: TGTGCCAGCAGCCAAGATCTGACAGGGGGCAATGAGCAGTTCTTC.

The chain recombines TRBV7-9 with TRBJ1-6; 7 nucleotides agree with TRBD1. Per germline, CDR1 SEHNR and CDR2 FQNEAQ (reference sequence). This CDR3 has 17 amino acids. With V trimmed by 3 bases and J by 0 bases, 5 bases remained unmatched. The CDR3 nucleotides read TGTGCCAGCAGCTTGACAGGGAGAAGCTCCTATAATTCACCCCTCCACTTT. Residues: CASSLTGRSSYNSPLHF.

The chain carries TRBV7-6 and TRBJ2-2; TRBD2 aligns across 10 bases. Germline loops: CDR1 SGHVS, CDR2 FNYEAQ. V lost 5 bases and J lost 4; bases outside the gene matches: 4. The length of the CDR3 is 15 residues. The CDR3 loop reads CASSISGGTTGELFF. Written as DNA, the CDR3 is TGTGCCAGCAGCATTAGCGGGGGGACCACCGGGGAGCTGTTTTTT.

This chain joins TRBV5-1 and TRBJ1-4; possibly TRBD1 for D (6 bases). The germline V and J ends were trimmed by 0 bases and 5 bases, with 11 bases remaining between them. In germline, CDR1 is SGHRS, CDR2 YFSETQ. This CDR3 is 15 amino acids long. The CDR3 nucleotides read TGCGCCAGCAGCTTGGTACAGGGCCGGAATGAAAAACTGTTTTTT. This sequence encodes CASSLVQGRNEKLFF.

The rearrangement uses TRBV5-4 and TRBJ1-1; D unresolved. The germline CDR1 and CDR2 sequences are SGHNT and YYREEE (reference sequence). This CDR3 comprises 15 residues. Trimming took off 0 bases at V and 1 base at J, with 10 bases between the two ends. CDR3 in DNA: TGTGCCAGCAGCTTGGCCCGGGGTTCGAACACTGAAGCTTTCTTT. It specifies CASSLARGSNTEAFF.

The genes are TRBV4-2 and TRBJ1-6; possible D gene TRBD1, 5 bases. The CDR3 loop spans 14 amino acids. Trimming shortened V by 0 bases and J by 9 bases, and 9 bases separated the two germline ends. CDR1 and CDR2 from the germline V gene are LGHNA and YNFKEQ. CDR3 sequence: CASSQDSGGSPLHF. CDR3 nucleotide sequence: TGTGCCAGCAGCCAAGACTCCGGGGGTTCACCCCTCCACTTT.